Sequencing of this TCR beta chain was carried out in a study of cytomegalovirus exposure and HLA in healthy donors. Findings and limits, study-wide: The study listed approximately 160 cytomegalovirus-associated TCR beta chains. Rare TCR sequences dominated, though some public TCRs recurred in many donors. Several top significant clusters appeared, in a later analysis, to be linked to common viral pathogens. For TCR beta chains, V- and J-gene trimming was later linked to a missense DCLRE1C variant.

Note on this clone: Its antigen remains unidentified.

In the PCR, 60 Vbeta and 13 Jbeta primers were used. The protocol was immunoSEQ multiplex PCR, while the TCRdb copy is restricted to in-frame clones and leaves out a portion. The table lists 200,000 or so clones, 70% to 90% of them singletons, with around 2% in the top ten. This clonotype was obtained from a woman under 30 in good health and CMV-seropositive. Material: PBMCs.

The CDR3 region is CASSLGGEAFF. CDR3 bases: TGTGCCAGCAGTTTAGGAGGTGAAGCTTTCTTT. V gene TRBV28 combines with J gene TRBJ1-1; D is ambiguous. This CDR3 is 11 amino acids long. Germline V CDR1 and CDR2: MDHEN, SYDVKM. Trimming removed 2 bases at V and 7 bases at J, with 5 bases between.